This T cell receptor (beta chain) derives from a study of response to subunit inactivated influenza vaccine. CDR3 size: 14 residues. CDR1 and CDR2 (germline): DFQATT, SNEGSKA (reference sequence). J lost 4 bases, V lost 3 bases, and 7 bases had no gene match. From the RT-PCR reads, TCRdb called clonotypes with MiXCR, one entry per CDR3 protein. The table includes some 550,000 distinct CDR3 sequences, roughly 25% detected once. Separately, the same data were catalogued under a study of T cells expressing NK-cell markers. That source reports: Beta-chain TCR cDNA was generated via 5'RACE template switching with UMIs. Each TCR beta repertoire originated in sorted T cells that were CD3+CD56+NKG2C+, CD3+CD56+NKG2C- or CD3+CD56-NKG2C+. HCMV seropositivity marked seven of the eight sequenced donors; one was seronegative. In several experiments, sorting was restricted to alpha-beta TCR T cells by an anti-gamma-delta TCR antibody. In a group of several donors, dominant NKG2C+ clonotypes represented about 1.0-7.5% of CD8+ T cells.

The chain has TRBV20-1 and TRBJ2-5, with TRBD1 identical over 8 bases. The receptor comes from a man aged 50 to 60 who received an inactivated influenza vaccine. Source: CD4+ T cells sorted from PBMCs, taken roughly 12 days after vaccination. CDR3 coding DNA: TGCAGTGCTAGTGCAGGGGGCGTCGGAGAGACCCAGTACTTC. It codes for CSASAGGVGETQYF.